This TCR beta chain was sequenced during a study of Graves' ophthalmopathy and Graves' hyperthyroidism. Germline assignment: CDR1 DFQATT and CDR2 SNEGSKA (reference sequence). V was clipped by 6 bases and J by 4 bases, with 12 bases between them. The CDR3 totals 12 residues. RNA transcripts yielded amplified TCR beta CDR3 regions. The authors performed first-round RT-PCR with HTBI primers and then a second-round multiplex PCR. Each CDR3 protein is one row after TCRdb ran MiXCR on the multiplex PCR reads. This sample has 600,000 to 700,000 distinct CDR3 sequences, with approximately 39% found just once. This clonotype was counted at least ten times.

This receptor was taken from an adult man with Graves' ophthalmopathy. The chain joins TRBV20-1 to TRBJ1-2; tentative D call: TRBD1 (5 bases). The specimen was peripheral blood. The CDR3 loop reads CSAKTEFYGYTF. CDR3 coding DNA: TGCAGTGCAAAGACAGAATTCTATGGCTACACCTTC.